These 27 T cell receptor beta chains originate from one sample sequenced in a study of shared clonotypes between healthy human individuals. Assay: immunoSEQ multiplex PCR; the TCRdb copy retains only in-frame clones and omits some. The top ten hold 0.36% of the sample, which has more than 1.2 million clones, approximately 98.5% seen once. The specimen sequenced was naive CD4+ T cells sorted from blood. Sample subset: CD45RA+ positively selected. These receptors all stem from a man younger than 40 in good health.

CDR3 in DNA: TGTGCCAGCAGAACCGGGACCACGGTCCGCTATGGCTACACCTTC. Amino acid sequence: CASRTGTTVRYGYTF. The gene calls are TRBV28 and TRBJ1-2; weak D call: TRBD1 (5 bases). The CDR3 sequence is 15 residues long. CDR1 MDHEN and CDR2 SYDVKM come from the germline V gene. The V end was cut by 6 bases, the J end by 4 bases, with 18 bases between.

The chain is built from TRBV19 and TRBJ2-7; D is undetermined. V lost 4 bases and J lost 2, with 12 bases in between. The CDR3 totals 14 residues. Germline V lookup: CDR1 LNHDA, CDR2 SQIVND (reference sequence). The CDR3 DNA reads TGTGCCAGTAGTAAGACGACGATCCCCTACGAGCAGTACTTC. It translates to CASSKTTIPYEQYF. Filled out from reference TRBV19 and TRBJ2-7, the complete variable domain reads DGGITQSPKYLFRKEGQNVTLSCEQNLNHDAMYWYRQDPGQGLRLIYYSQIVNDFQKGDIAEGYSVSREKKESFPLTVTSAQKNPTAFYLCASSKTTIPYEQYFGPGTRLTVT.

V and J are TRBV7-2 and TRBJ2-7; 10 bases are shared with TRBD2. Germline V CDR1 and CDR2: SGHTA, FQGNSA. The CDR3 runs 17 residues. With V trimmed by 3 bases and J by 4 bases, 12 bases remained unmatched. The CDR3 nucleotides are TGTGCCAGCAGCTTGGCCAGGCGGACTAGCGGAGCATACGAGCAGTACTTC. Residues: CASSLARRTSGAYEQYF.

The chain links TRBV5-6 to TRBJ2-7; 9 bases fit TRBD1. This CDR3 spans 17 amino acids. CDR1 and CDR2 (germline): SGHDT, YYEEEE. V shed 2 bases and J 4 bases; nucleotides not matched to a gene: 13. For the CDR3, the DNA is TGTGCCAGCAGCTTTACGACAGGGGGATTTCTGAATTACGAGCAGTACTTC. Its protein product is CASSFTTGGFLNYEQYF.

DNA for the CDR3: TGTGCCAGCAGCCCCCCCCGACTAGCGGACAAGCAGTTCTTC. Its translation is CASSPPRLADKQFF. The genes are TRBV5-7 and TRBJ2-1; 9 bases match TRBD2. TRBV5-7 is known as an ORF, though its function is uncertain. The CDR3 consists of 14 residues. V trimming: 4 bases; J trimming: 11 bases; junction bases outside the gene matches: 10.

The CDR3: CASSLEGGETQYF. The CDR3 coding sequence is TGTGCCAGCAGCTTAGAGGGCGGGGAGACCCAGTACTTC. The chain is built from TRBV11-3 and TRBJ2-5; possibly TRBD2 for D (5 bases). The germline CDR1 and CDR2 sequences are SGHNT and YENEEA. This CDR3 spans 13 amino acids. Trimming stripped 0 bases from V and 5 bases from J, with 7 bases between.

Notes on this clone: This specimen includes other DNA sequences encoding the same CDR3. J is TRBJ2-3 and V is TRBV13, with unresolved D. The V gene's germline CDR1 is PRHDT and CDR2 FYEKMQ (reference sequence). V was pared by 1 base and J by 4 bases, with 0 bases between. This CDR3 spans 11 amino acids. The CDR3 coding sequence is TGTGCCAGCAGCTTAGCAGATACGCAGTATTTT. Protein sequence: CASSLADTQYF.

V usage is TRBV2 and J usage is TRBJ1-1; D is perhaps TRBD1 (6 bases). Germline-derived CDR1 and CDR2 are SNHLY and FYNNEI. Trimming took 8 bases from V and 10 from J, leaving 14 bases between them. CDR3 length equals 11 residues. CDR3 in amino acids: CASHRERGAFF. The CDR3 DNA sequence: TGTGCCAGCCACAGGGAGCGGGGAGCTTTCTTT. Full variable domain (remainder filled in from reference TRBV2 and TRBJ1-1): EPEVTQTPSHQVTQMGQEVILRCVPISNHLYFYWYRQILGQKVEFLVSFYNNEISEKSEIFDDQFSVERPDGSNFTLKIRSTKLEDSAMYFCASHRERGAFFGQGTRLTVV.

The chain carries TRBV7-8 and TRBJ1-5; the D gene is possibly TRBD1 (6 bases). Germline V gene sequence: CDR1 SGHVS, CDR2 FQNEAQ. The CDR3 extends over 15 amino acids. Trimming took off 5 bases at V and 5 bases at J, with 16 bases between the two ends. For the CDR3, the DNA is TGTGCCAGCAGCCCCGATTGGGGGGGCTATCAGCCCCAGCATTTT. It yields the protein CASSPDWGGYQPQHF.

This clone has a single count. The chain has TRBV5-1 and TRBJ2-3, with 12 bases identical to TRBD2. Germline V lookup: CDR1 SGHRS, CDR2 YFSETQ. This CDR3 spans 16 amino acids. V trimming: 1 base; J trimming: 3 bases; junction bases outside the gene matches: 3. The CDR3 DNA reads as TGCGCCAGCAGCTTGTCTAGCGGGAGGGCGACAGATACGCAGTATTTT. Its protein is CASSLSSGRATDTQYF.

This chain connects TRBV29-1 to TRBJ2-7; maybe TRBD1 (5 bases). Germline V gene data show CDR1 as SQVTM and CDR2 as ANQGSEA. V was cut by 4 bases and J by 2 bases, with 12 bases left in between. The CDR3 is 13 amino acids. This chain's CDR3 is CSVGHRLAYEQYF. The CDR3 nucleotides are TGCAGCGTTGGACACAGGCTAGCCTACGAGCAGTACTTC.

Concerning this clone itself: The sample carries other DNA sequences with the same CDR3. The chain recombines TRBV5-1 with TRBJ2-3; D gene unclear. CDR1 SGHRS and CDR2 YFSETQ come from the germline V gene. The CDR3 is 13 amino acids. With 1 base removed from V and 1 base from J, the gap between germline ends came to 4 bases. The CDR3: CASSLTGTDTQYF. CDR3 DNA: TGCGCCAGCAGCTTGACAGGCACAGATACGCAGTATTTT. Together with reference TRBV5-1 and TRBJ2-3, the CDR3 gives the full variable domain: KAGVTQTPRYLIKTRGQQVTLSCSPISGHRSVSWYQQTPGQGLQFLFEYFSETQRNKGNFPGRFSGRQFSNSRSEMNVSTLELGDSALYLCASSLTGTDTQYFGPGTRLTVL.

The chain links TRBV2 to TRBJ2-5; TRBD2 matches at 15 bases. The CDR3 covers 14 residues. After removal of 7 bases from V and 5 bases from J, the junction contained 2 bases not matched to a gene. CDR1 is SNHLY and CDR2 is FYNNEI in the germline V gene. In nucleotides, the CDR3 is TGTGCCAGCACAGGGACTAGCGGGGGGGAGACCCAGTACTTC. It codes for CASTGTSGGETQYF. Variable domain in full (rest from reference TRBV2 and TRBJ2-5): EPEVTQTPSHQVTQMGQEVILRCVPISNHLYFYWYRQILGQKVEFLVSFYNNEISEKSEIFDDQFSVERPDGSNFTLKIRSTKLEDSAMYFCASTGTSGGETQYFGPGTRLLVL.

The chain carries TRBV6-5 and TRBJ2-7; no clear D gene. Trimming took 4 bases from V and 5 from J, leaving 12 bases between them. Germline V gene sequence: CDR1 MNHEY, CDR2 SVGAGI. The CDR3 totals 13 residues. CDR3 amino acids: CASSSQGRDEQYF. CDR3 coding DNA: TGTGCCAGCAGTTCCCAAGGGCGAGACGAGCAGTACTTC.

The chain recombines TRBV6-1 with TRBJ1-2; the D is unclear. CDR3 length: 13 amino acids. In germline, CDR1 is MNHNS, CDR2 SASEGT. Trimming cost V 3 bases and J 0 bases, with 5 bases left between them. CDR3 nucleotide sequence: TGTGCCAGCAGTGACCGACCTAACTATGGCTACACCTTC. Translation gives CASSDRPNYGYTF.

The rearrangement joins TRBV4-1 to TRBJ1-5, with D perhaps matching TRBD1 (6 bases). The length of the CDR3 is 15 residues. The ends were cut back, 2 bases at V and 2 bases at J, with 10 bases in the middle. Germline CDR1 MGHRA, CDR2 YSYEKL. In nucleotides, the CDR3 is TGCGCCAGCAGCCAAATGGCAGGGGGCAATCAGCCCCAGCATTTT. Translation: CASSQMAGGNQPQHF.

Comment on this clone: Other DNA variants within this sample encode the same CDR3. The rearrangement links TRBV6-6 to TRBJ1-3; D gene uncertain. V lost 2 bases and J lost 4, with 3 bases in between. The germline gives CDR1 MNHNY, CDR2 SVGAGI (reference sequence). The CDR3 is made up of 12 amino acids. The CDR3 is CASSYAGNTIYF. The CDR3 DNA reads TGTGCCAGCAGTTACGCAGGAAACACCATATATTTT.

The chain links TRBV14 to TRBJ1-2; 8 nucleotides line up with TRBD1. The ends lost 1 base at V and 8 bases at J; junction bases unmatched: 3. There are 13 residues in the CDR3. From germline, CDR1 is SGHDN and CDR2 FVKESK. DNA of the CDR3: TGTGCCAGCAGCCAAGGGACAGGGTACGGCTACACCTTC. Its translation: CASSQGTGYGYTF.

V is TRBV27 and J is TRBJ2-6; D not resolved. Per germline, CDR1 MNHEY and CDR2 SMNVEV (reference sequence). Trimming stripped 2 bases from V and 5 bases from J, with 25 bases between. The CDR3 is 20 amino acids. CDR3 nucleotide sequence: TGTGCCAGCAGTTTAGACCCCCGTATCTTGGACGGAAGGCGGGCCAACGTCCTGACTTTC. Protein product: CASSLDPRILDGRRANVLTF.

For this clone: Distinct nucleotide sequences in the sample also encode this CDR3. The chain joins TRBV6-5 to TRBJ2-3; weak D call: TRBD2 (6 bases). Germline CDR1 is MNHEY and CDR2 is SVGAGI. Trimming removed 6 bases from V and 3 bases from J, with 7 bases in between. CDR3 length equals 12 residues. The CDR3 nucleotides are TGTGCCAGCAGGGGGGGAACAGATACGCAGTATTTT. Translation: CASRGGTDTQYF.

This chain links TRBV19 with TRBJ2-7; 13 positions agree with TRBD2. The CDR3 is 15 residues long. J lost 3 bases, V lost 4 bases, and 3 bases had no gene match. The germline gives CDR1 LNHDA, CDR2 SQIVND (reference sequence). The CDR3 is CASSKLAGGHYEQYF. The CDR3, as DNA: TGTGCCAGTAGTAAACTAGCGGGAGGGCACTACGAGCAGTACTTC.

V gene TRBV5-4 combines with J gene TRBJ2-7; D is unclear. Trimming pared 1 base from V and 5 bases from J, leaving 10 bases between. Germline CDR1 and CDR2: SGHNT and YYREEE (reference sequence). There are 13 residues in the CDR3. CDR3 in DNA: TGTGCCAGCAGCTTGAACCAGAGAAACGAGCAGTACTTC. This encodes CASSLNQRNEQYF.

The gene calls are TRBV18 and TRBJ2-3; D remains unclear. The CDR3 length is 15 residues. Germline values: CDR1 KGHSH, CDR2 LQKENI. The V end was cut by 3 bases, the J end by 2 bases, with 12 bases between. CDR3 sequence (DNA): TGTGCCAGCTCACCCTCCCCCGGAAACACAGATACGCAGTATTTT. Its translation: CASSPSPGNTDTQYF. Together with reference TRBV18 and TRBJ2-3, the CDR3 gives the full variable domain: NAGVMQNPRHLVRRRGQEARLRCSPMKGHSHVYWYRQLPEEGLKFMVYLQKENIIDESGMPKERFSAEFPKEGPSILRIQQVVRGDSAAYFCASSPSPGNTDTQYFGPGTRLTVL.

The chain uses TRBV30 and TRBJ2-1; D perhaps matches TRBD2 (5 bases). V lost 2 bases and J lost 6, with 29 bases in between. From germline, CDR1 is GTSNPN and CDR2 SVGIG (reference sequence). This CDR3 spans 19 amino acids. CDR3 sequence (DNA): TGTGCCTGGAGTTCGAAACCCTTCGGGGAGCACCGAGACGTCAATGAGCAGTTCTTC. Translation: CAWSSKPFGEHRDVNEQFF.

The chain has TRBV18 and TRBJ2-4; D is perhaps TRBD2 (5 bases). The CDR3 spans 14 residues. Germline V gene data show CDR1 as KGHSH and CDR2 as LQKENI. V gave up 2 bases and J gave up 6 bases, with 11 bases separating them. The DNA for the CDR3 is TGTGCCAGCTCACCAGGCGAGGGCAGAAACATTCAGTACTTC. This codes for CASSPGEGRNIQYF.

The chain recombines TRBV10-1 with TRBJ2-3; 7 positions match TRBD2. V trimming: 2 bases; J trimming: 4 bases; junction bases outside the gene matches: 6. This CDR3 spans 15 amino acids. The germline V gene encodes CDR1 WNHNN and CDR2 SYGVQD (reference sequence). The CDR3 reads CASSENLGGPDTQYF. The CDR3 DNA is TGCGCCAGCAGTGAGAACTTGGGAGGGCCAGATACGCAGTATTTT.

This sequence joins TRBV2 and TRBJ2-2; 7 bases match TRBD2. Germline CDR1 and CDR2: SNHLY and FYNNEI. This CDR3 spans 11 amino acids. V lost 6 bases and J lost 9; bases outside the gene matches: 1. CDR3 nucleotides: TGTGCCAGCAGACTAGCGAGGGAGCTGTTTTTT. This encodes CASRLARELFF.